Below, one T cell receptor beta chain is given with its context. Its antigen is currently unknown. The record originates from a study of OX40 agonist ivuxolimab in advanced cancers. Across the study: In this cohort, patients received ivuxolimab, an agonistic anti-OX40 (CD134) antibody. The study, taken as a whole, reports: Among the lowest peripheral clonal expansion occurred in 0.1-3.0 mg/kg partial responders.

V lost 6 bases and J 1 base, leaving 12 bases between the germline ends. CDR3 size: 14 residues. Per the germline V gene, CDR1 is MNHEY and CDR2 is SMNVEV (reference sequence). Profiled with immunoSEQ multiplex PCR; TCRdb holds only in-frame clones, not every one. The sample lists nearly 65,000 clones; about 90% were seen once. The chain employs TRBV27 and TRBJ1-1; D is uncertain. This TCR derives from an adult with an advanced solid tumor such as melanoma, head and neck, liver or kidney cancer. Here the sequenced sample was CD4+ or CD8+ T cells sorted from blood, taken in a trial of the OX40 agonist ivuxolimab. In DNA, the CDR3 is TGTGCCAGCAGCCTTAGGGATTCGAACACTGAAGCTTTCTTT. This sequence encodes CASSLRDSNTEAFF.